The 21 T cell receptor beta chains reported below all come from one sample, sequenced in a study of blood T cell repertoires in COVID-19. The protocol was immunoSEQ multiplex PCR, while the TCRdb copy is restricted to in-frame clones and leaves out a portion. This table holds 45,000 to 55,000 clones, 88% found once. The specimen sequenced was peripheral blood. Every receptor here comes from a human donor in a cohort sampled during active COVID-19.

The rearrangement uses TRBV3-1 (or the pseudogene TRBV3-2) and TRBJ2-7; 7 bases fit TRBD2. The V and J ends lost 5 bases and 2 bases, in that order; junction bases with no gene match: 6. The CDR3 spans 14 residues. In germline, CDR1 is LGHDT, CDR2 YNNKEL (reference sequence). DNA for the CDR3: TGTGCCAGCAGCACTGGGACTAAAACCTACGAGCAGTACTTC. Amino acid sequence: CASSTGTKTYEQYF.

J is TRBJ2-6 and V is TRBV4-3; 8 bases map to TRBD1. The CDR3 has 18 amino acids. Germline V CDR1 and CDR2: LGHNA, YSLEER. Losses at the gene ends were 0 bases for V and 4 bases for J; bases not matched to a gene: 8. This chain's CDR3 is CASSQDADRVFGANVLTF. For the CDR3, the DNA is TGCGCCAGCAGCCAAGATGCGGACAGGGTTTTCGGGGCCAACGTCCTGACTTTC.

The J gene is TRBJ2-7, the V gene TRBV13; no firm D call. With 3 bases removed from V and 2 bases from J, the gap between germline ends came to 5 bases. The CDR3 has 12 amino acids. The germline V gene encodes CDR1 PRHDT and CDR2 FYEKMQ (reference sequence). CDR3 loop: CASSFSTYEQYF. The CDR3 coding sequence is TGTGCCAGCAGCTTCTCTACCTACGAGCAGTACTTC. The variable domain in full, completed from reference TRBV13 and TRBJ2-7, reads AAGVIQSPRHLIKEKRETATLKCYPIPRHDTVYWYQQGPGQDPQFLISFYEKMQSDKGSIPDRFSAQQFSDYHSELNMSSLELGDSALYFCASSFSTYEQYFGPGTRLTVT.

This clone was found once. The chain's CDR3 is CAGNPGQYTDTQYF. The CDR3 bases are TGTGCCGGGAACCCGGGACAGTACACAGATACGCAGTATTTT. The V and J genes are TRBV2 and TRBJ2-3, with 7 bases lining up with TRBD1. This CDR3 is 14 amino acids long. Germline V CDR1 and CDR2: SNHLY, FYNNEI. After removal of 11 bases from V and 2 bases from J, the junction contained 10 bases not matched to a gene.

This clone is a singleton in its sample. The V call is TRBV7-8, the J call TRBJ1-4, with 7 bases aligning to TRBD1. The CDR3 sequence is 16 residues long. Germline loops: CDR1 SGHVS, CDR2 FQNEAQ. V shed 5 bases, J shed 0 bases, and the junction held 6 bases outside the gene matches. CDR3 loop: CASSDRQGTTNEKLFF. For the CDR3, the DNA is TGTGCCAGCAGCGACAGACAGGGAACAACTAATGAAAAACTGTTTTTT.

The chain combines TRBV18 with TRBJ1-4; maybe TRBD1 (6 bases). This CDR3 contains 13 residues. CDR1 is KGHSH, CDR2 LQKENI, per germline. V lost 5 bases and J 5 bases, leaving 9 bases between the germline ends. DNA for the CDR3: TGTGCCAGCTCAAGGGGGAAGAATGAAAAACTGTTTTTT. Its translation: CASSRGKNEKLFF.

The V gene is TRBV5-4, the J gene TRBJ2-3; 15 positions agree with TRBD2. Germline V lookup: CDR1 SGHNT, CDR2 YYREEE (reference sequence). J gave up 3 bases and V 4 bases, and 3 bases lay outside the gene matches. This CDR3 contains 16 residues. The CDR3 sequence is CASSGGTSGRTDTQYF. CDR3 sequence (DNA): TGTGCCAGCAGCGGTGGGACTAGCGGGAGGACAGATACGCAGTATTTT.

V is TRBV21-1 and J is TRBJ2-3; TRBD1 is taken as the D call from the table, unchecked against the DNA. TRBV21-1 is marked as a pseudogene. CDR3 size: 14 residues. The CDR3 protein is CASLGDIRPDTQYF. The CDR3 region has the DNA TGTGCCAGCCTAGGGGACATCAGACCAGATACGCAGTATTTT.

The chain links TRBV12-3 or TRBV12-4 to TRBJ1-2, with D tentatively TRBD1 (6 bases). V was pared by 6 bases and J by 8 bases, with 16 bases between. This CDR3 spans 13 amino acids. CDR3 DNA: TGTGCCAGCAGCCCCGACAGGCTTAGGGGCTACACCTTC. Its protein is CASSPDRLRGYTF.

V gene TRBV3-1 (or the pseudogene TRBV3-2) combines with J gene TRBJ2-7, with 8 bases aligning to TRBD2. The CDR3 extends over 16 amino acids. The germline V gene encodes CDR1 LGHDT and CDR2 YNNKEL (reference sequence). The V gene end was trimmed by 0 bases and the J gene end by 3 bases; junction bases not matched to a gene: 7. CDR3 nucleotide sequence: TGTGCCAGCAGCCAAGATCTCGGGGGGGCCCTCTACGAGCAGTACTTC. It is translated as CASSQDLGGALYEQYF.

The J gene is TRBJ2-7, the V gene TRBV5-5; the D is unclear. Trimming stripped 0 bases from V and 0 bases from J, with 13 bases between. Germline V gives CDR1 SGHKS, CDR2 YYEKEE (reference sequence). The CDR3 sequence is 16 residues long. The DNA for the CDR3 is TGTGCCAGCAGCTTGGTGAGCCTTAAGAGCTCCTACGAGCAGTACTTC. Residues: CASSLVSLKSSYEQYF.

The V and J genes are TRBV12-3 or TRBV12-4 and TRBJ1-1; the D gene is possibly TRBD1 (6 bases). This CDR3 has 12 amino acids. V lost 7 bases to trimming and J lost 4 bases, with 10 bases between them. In DNA form, the CDR3 reads TGTGCCAGCACCCCACAGGGCACTGAAGCTTTCTTT. Its translation is CASTPQGTEAFF.

This clone was seen more than once but under ten times. The rearrangement links TRBV7-9 to TRBJ1-4, with 8 bases matching TRBD1. The CDR3 runs to 15 residues. Germline CDR1 reads SEHNR; CDR2 reads FQNEAQ (reference sequence). The ends lost 5 bases at V and 11 bases at J; junction bases unmatched: 13. The CDR3 is CASSSGTGPLNKLFF. CDR3 in DNA: TGTGCCAGCAGCAGCGGGACAGGACCTCTGAACAAACTGTTTTTT.

This clone appeared once. The chain joins TRBV7-2 to TRBJ2-2; TRBD2 aligns across 11 bases. The germline V gene has CDR1 SGHTA and CDR2 FQGNSA. The CDR3 is 16 amino acids. V gave up 6 bases and J gave up 7 bases; unmatched junction bases: 10. CDR3 sequence reads: CASRVGSGGADGELFF. DNA for the CDR3: TGTGCCAGCAGAGTTGGTAGCGGGGGGGCCGACGGGGAGCTGTTTTTT.

V usage is TRBV27 and J usage is TRBJ1-1; possibly TRBD1 for D (6 bases). This CDR3 is 15 amino acids long. Germline CDR1 reads MNHEY; CDR2 reads SMNVEV (reference sequence). V was cut by 2 bases and J by 1 base, with 11 bases left in between. DNA of the CDR3: TGTGCCAGCAGTTTAAACAGGGTCCAGAACACTGAAGCTTTCTTT. Protein: CASSLNRVQNTEAFF.

V is TRBV7-2 and J is TRBJ1-1; D is perhaps TRBD1 (6 bases). The CDR3 contains 16 residues. Germline CDR1 reads SGHTA; CDR2 reads FQGNSA. V lost 0 bases and J 3 bases, leaving 14 bases between the germline ends. The CDR3 nucleotides are TGTGCCAGCAGCTTAGCGCGCACAGGACAGTACACTGAAGCTTTCTTT. This sequence encodes CASSLARTGQYTEAFF.

V gene TRBV28 combines with J gene TRBJ2-7; 10 bases match TRBD1. V lost 10 bases and J lost 4; bases outside the gene matches: 7. From germline, CDR1 is MDHEN and CDR2 SYDVKM. The CDR3 extends over 13 amino acids. The CDR3 nucleotides read TGTGCCACTTCGACAGGGGGCTGGTACGAGCAGTACTTC. It is translated as CATSTGGWYEQYF.

This chain links TRBV18 with TRBJ1-5, with a weak D call TRBD1 (6 bases). The CDR3 has 16 amino acids. Germline values: CDR1 KGHSH, CDR2 LQKENI. Trimming shortened V by 6 bases and J by 7 bases, and 22 bases separated the two germline ends. The CDR3 sequence: CASSPTGRGARQPQHF. DNA for the CDR3: TGTGCCAGCTCGCCCACGGGCCGGGGGGCGCGGCAGCCCCAGCATTTT.

The J gene is TRBJ2-3, the V gene TRBV19; 14 nucleotides agree with TRBD2. Germline lookup yields CDR1 LNHDA and CDR2 SQIVND (reference sequence). This CDR3 is built from 16 residues. V lost 4 bases, J lost 2 bases, and 2 bases stayed unmatched. For the CDR3, the DNA is TGTGCCAGTAGTAAGACTAGCGGGGGGGCCACAGATACGCAGTATTTT. It specifies CASSKTSGGATDTQYF.

The chain links TRBV18 to TRBJ2-1, with 14 bases lining up with TRBD2. Germline lookup yields CDR1 KGHSH and CDR2 LQKENI. After removal of 3 bases from V and 7 bases from J, the junction contained 11 bases not matched to a gene. The CDR3 runs 18 residues. This CDR3 reads CASSPGTSGSRIMNEQFF. DNA for the CDR3: TGTGCCAGCTCACCTGGGACTAGCGGGAGTCGTATTATGAATGAGCAGTTCTTC.

The chain uses TRBV7-3 and TRBJ1-6, with no clear D. This CDR3 spans 15 amino acids. The V end lost 6 bases, the J end lost 0 bases, and 9 bases lay between the germline ends. CDR1 is SGHTA, CDR2 FQGTGA, per germline. The CDR3 loop is CASSLGSSYNSPLHF. Here the CDR3 DNA reads TGTGCCAGCAGTTTAGGGAGCTCCTATAATTCACCCCTCCACTTT. Drawing the rest from reference TRBV7-3 and TRBJ1-6, the complete variable domain is GAGVSQTPSNKVTEKGKYVELRCDPISGHTALYWYRQSLGQGPEFLIYFQGTGAADDSGLPNDRFFAVRPEGSVSTLKIQRTERGDSAVYLCASSLGSSYNSPLHFGNGTRLTVT.